Sequencing of this T cell receptor beta chain was carried out in a study of blood T cell repertoires in COVID-19. Germline V gene data show CDR1 as MGHDK and CDR2 as SYGVNS. This CDR3 contains 11 residues. V lost 5 bases and J 6 bases, leaving 8 bases between the germline ends. The Seattle patients, enrolled during active infection, were followed longitudinally. TCRdb keeps only in-frame clones here, not all; method: immunoSEQ multiplex PCR. The profile shows more than 150,000 clones, approximately 87% of them singletons. The specimen sequenced was peripheral blood. The rearrangement uses TRBV25-1 and TRBJ2-7, with TRBD1 as a possible D gene (5 bases). The TCR was taken from an older woman with COVID-19, enrolled during active disease. Here the CDR3 reads CASSLGAEQYF. DNA for the CDR3: TGTGCCAGCAGTCTAGGGGCCGAGCAGTACTTC.